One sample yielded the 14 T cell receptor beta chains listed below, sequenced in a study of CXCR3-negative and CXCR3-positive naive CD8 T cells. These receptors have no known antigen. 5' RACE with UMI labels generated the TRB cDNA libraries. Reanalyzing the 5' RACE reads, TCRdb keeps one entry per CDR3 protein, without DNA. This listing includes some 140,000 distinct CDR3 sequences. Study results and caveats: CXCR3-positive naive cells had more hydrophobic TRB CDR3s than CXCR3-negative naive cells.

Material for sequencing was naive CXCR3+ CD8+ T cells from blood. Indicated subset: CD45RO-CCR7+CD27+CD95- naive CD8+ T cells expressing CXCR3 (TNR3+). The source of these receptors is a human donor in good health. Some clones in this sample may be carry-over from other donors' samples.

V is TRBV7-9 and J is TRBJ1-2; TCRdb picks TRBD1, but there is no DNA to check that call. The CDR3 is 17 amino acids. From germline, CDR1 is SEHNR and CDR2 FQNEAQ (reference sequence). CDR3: CASSSTRGTKRVYGYTF.

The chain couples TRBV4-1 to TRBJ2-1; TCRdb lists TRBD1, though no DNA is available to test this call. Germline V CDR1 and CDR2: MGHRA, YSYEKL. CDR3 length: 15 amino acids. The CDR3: CASSQIIRTHNEQFF.

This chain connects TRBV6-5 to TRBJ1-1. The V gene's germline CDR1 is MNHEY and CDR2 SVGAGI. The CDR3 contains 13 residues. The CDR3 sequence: CASSYSRLLEAFF.

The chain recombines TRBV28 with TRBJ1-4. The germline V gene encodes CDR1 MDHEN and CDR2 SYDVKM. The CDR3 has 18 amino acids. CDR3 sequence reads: CASSLFGGSGIPNEKLFF.

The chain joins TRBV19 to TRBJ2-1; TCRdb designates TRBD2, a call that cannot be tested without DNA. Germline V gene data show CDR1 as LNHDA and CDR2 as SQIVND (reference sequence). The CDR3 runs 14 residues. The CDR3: CASSILAGDDEQFF. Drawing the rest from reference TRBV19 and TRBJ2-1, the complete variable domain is DGGITQSPKYLFRKEGQNVTLSCEQNLNHDAMYWYRQDPGQGLRLIYYSQIVNDFQKGDIAEGYSVSREKKESFPLTVTSAQKNPTAFYLCASSILAGDDEQFFGPGTRLTVL.

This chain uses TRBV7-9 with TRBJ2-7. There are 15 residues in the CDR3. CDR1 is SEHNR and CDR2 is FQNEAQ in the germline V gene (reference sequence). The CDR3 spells CASSLVLGRAYEQYF. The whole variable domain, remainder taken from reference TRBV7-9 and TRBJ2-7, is DTGVSQNPRHKITKRGQNVTFRCDPISEHNRLYWYRQTLGQGPEFLTYFQNEAQLEKSRLLSDRFSAERPKGSFSTLEIQRTEQGDSAMYLCASSLVLGRAYEQYFGPGTRLTVT.

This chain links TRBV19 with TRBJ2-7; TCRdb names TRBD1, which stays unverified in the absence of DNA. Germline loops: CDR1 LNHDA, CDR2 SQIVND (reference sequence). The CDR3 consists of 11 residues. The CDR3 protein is CASTGGYEQYF.

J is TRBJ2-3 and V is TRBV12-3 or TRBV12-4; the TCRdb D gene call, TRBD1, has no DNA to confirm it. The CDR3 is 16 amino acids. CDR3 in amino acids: CASSPRTGTTADTQYF.

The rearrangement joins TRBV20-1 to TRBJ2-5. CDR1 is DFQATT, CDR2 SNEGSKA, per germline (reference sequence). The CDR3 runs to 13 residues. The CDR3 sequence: CSARLPPEETQYF.

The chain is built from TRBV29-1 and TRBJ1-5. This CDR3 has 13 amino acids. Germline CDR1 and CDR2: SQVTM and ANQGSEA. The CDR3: CSVASGLNQPQHF.

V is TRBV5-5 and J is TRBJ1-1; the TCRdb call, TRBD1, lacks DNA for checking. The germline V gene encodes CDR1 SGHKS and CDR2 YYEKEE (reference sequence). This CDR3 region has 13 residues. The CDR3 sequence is CASSFGGETEAFF.

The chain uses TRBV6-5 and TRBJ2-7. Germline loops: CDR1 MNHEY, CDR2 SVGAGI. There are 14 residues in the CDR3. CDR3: CASRRDRGSYEQYF.

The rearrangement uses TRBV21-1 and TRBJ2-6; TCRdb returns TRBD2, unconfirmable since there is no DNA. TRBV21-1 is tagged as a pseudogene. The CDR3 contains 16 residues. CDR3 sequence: CASSTDCHSGANVLTF.

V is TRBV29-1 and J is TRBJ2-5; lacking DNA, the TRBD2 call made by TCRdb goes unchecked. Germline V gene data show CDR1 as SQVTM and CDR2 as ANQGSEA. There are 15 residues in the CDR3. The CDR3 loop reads CSVEERGGYQETQYF.